This is a list of T cell receptor beta chains from one sample in a study of cytomegalovirus exposure and HLA in healthy donors. The data were produced by immunoSEQ multiplex PCR, yet TCRdb's version contains in-frame clones alone and is incomplete. This sample has approximately 140,000 clones; roughly 78% occur once, and the top ten carry approximately 2%. Sample: PBMCs. The receptor source for this set is a man in his thirties or forties in good health and CMV-seronegative. Each CDR3 is given with its conserved first and last residue. Fields, in order: J gene, clone size, D gene, V gene, CDR3 DNA, CDR3 protein. D genes are given only for firm matches. Size values are once, few and many counts, or a class for expanded clones, and some rows have none.

>TRBJ1-2|-|-|TRBV28
TGTGCCAGCAGTTTAGGGGCAGTCTATGGCTACACCTTC
CASSLGAVYGYTF
>TRBJ1-3|many|-|TRBV6-4
TGTGCCAGCAGTGACTGGGCTGACTCTGGAAACACCATATATTTT
CASSDWADSGNTIYF
>TRBJ1-6|-|-|TRBV28
TGTGCCAGCAGTTCAGGGGATTCACCCCTCCACTTT
CASSSGDSPLHF
>TRBJ2-1|-|TRBD1|TRBV6-1
TGTGCCAGCAGTGTCTTCGGGACAGGGAAGGATGAGCAGTTCTTC
CASSVFGTGKDEQFF
>TRBJ1-5|-|-|TRBV4-1
TGCGCCAGCAGCCGGCACAGTACCAATAGCAATCAGCCCCAGCATTTT
CASSRHSTNSNQPQHF
>TRBJ2-5|few|-|TRBV5-4
TGTGCCAGCAGCTCGGCGGGACTCCAAGAGACCCAGTACTTC
CASSSAGLQETQYF
>TRBJ2-5|-|-|TRBV6-6
TGTGCCAGCAGTTACTCCGTCGGGGGGCCCCCAGAGACCCAGTACTTC
CASSYSVGGPPETQYF
>TRBJ2-3|-|-|TRBV30
TGTGCCTGGCAAAGCGGATACACAGATACGCAGTATTTT
CAWQSGYTDTQYF
>TRBJ1-5|few|-|TRBV6-5
TGTGCCAGCAAAGAGACCGGGACAAGCTATCAGCCCCAGCATTTT
CASKETGTSYQPQHF
>TRBJ1-1|-|-|TRBV18
TGTGCCAGCTCACCGGGGCAGAACACTGAAGCTTTCTTT
CASSPGQNTEAFF
>TRBJ1-2|-|-|TRBV4-1
TGCGCCAGCAGCAGCGCGGACCTTTCACAGGGCCATGGCTACACCTTC
CASSSADLSQGHGYTF
>TRBJ2-1|-|TRBD2|TRBV10-3
TGTGCCATCACTGCGGGGACTAGCGGGGGGGCCGCCTACAATGAGCAGTTCTTC
CAITAGTSGGAAYNEQFF
>TRBJ2-6|-|TRBD1|TRBV10-1
TGCGCCAGCAGCCCCGGACAGGGGGCGCGGGGGGCCAACGTCCTGACTTTC
CASSPGQGARGANVLTF
>TRBJ1-2|-|-|TRBV6-6
TGTGCCAGCAGTCCTGACAAGTTCTACGGCTACACCTTC
CASSPDKFYGYTF
>TRBJ2-7|-|-|TRBV14
TGTGCCAGTGGGGGGGCCGACCCTCGGGACGAGCAGTACTTC
CASGGADPRDEQYF
>TRBJ2-7|-|-|TRBV11-2
TGTGCCAGCAGCTTCGGGCAGGGCTACGAGCAGTACTTC
CASSFGQGYEQYF